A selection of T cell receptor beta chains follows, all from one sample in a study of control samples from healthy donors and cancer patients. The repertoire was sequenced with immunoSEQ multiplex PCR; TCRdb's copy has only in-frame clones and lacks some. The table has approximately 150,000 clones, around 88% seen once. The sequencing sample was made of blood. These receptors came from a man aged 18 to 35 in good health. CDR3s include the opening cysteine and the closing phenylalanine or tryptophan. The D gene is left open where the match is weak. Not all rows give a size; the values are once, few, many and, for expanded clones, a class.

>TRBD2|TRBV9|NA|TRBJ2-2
CASSGSSGGPIGELFF
TGTGCCAGCAGCGGAAGTAGCGGGGGGCCGATCGGGGAGCTGTTTTTT
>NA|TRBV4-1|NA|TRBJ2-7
CASSQDHGGSYEQYF
TGCGCCAGCAGCCAAGATCACGGCGGATCCTACGAGCAGTACTTC
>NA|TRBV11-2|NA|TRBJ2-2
CASSLFREIGGELFF
TGTGCCAGCAGCTTATTCAGGGAGATCGGCGGGGAGCTGTTTTTT
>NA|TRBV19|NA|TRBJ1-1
CASSIVWQGITEAFF
TGTGCCAGTAGTATAGTCTGGCAGGGGATCACTGAAGCTTTCTTT
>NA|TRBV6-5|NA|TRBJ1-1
CASRLVRVNTEAFF
TGTGCCAGCAGATTAGTGCGGGTGAACACTGAAGCTTTCTTT
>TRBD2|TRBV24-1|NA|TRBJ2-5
CATSDPSGGAQETQYF
TGTGCCACCAGTGATCCTAGCGGGGGGGCCCAAGAGACCCAGTACTTC
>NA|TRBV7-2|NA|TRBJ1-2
CASSQAGDGYTF
TGTGCCAGCAGCCAGGCAGGGGATGGCTACACCTTC
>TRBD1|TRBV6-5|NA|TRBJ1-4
CASRSGGSTEKLFF
TGTGCCAGCAGGTCAGGGGGAAGTACTGAAAAACTGTTTTTT
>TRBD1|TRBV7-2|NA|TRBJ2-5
CASSLVGGFTETQYF
TGTGCCAGCAGCTTAGTAGGGGGCTTTACGGAGACCCAGTACTTC
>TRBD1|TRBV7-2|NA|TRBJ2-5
CASSLVIDREETQYF
TGTGCCAGCAGCTTAGTCATCGACAGGGAGGAGACCCAGTACTTC
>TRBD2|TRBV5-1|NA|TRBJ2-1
CASTQTSAYNEQFF
TGCGCCAGCACCCAGACTAGCGCCTACAATGAGCAGTTCTTC
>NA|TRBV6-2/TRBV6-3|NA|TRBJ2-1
CASSYSKAGVFPNEQFF
TGTGCCAGCAGTTACTCTAAAGCAGGGGTGTTCCCCAATGAGCAGTTCTTC
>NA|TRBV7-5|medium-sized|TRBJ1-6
CARSLERQGYNSPLHF
TGTGCCAGAAGCTTAGAACGACAGGGCTATAATTCACCCCTCCACTTT
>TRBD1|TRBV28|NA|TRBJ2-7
CASSHRGVHEQYF
TGTGCCAGCAGTCACAGGGGAGTCCACGAGCAGTACTTC
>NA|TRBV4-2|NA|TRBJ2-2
CASSQTPQNPNTGELFF
TGTGCCAGCAGCCAAACCCCCCAGAATCCGAACACCGGGGAGCTGTTTTTT
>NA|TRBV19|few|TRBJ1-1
CASHMNTEAFF
TGTGCCAGCCATATGAACACTGAAGCTTTCTTT
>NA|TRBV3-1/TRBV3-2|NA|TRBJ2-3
CASSQDGEKPAWRYTDTQYF
TGTGCCAGCAGCCAAGACGGCGAGAAGCCCGCTTGGAGATACACAGATACGCAGTATTTT
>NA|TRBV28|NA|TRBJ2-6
CASSPLGAGANVLTF
TGTGCCAGCAGCCCCCTCGGGGCTGGGGCCAACGTCCTGACTTTC
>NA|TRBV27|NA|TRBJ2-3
CASSRPQYF
TGTGCCAGCAGCCGACCGCAGTATTTT
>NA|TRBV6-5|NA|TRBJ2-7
CASSYSTIGREQYF
TGTGCCAGCAGTTACTCGACGATTGGGCGCGAGCAGTACTTC
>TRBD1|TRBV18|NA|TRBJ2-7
CASSPRTGGNHEQYF
TGTGCCAGCTCACCAAGGACAGGGGGCAACCACGAGCAGTACTTC